The 24 T cell receptor beta chains given below trace back to one sample, sequenced in a study of T-cell memory formation after mild COVID-19. TCRdb re-analysed the 5' RACE reads in MiXCR, keeping a single row per CDR3 protein. The top ten clones hold around 21% of a sample with approximately 350,000 distinct CDR3 sequences, around an eighth of them seen once. The sequenced sample was PBMCs or a T cell subset sorted from them (not recorded which). Receptors originate from a young man who had mild COVID-19 (a few samples of this study predate the infection). Cell type and time point are not known.

The rearrangement links TRBV6-5 to TRBJ2-5; maybe TRBD2 (5 bases). The CDR3 sequence is 11 residues long. V was cut by 6 bases and J by 5 bases, with 7 bases left in between. Germline V CDR1 and CDR2: MNHEY, SVGAGI. As DNA, the CDR3 is TGTGCCAGCAGAGGACTCGAGACCCAGTACTTC. Protein: CASRGLETQYF.

The gene calls are TRBV3-1 and TRBJ1-2; D remains unclear. CDR1 and CDR2 (germline): LGHDT, YNNKEL (reference sequence). The CDR3 consists of 15 residues. The germline V and J ends were trimmed by 0 bases and 5 bases, with 13 bases remaining between them. In DNA, the CDR3 is TGTGCCAGCAGCCAAGATTTCCGGGAGCGTTATGGCTACACCTTC. Residues: CASSQDFRERYGYTF.

This chain links TRBV6-1 with TRBJ2-3; weak D call: TRBD2 (6 bases). The ends were cut back, 10 bases at V and 2 bases at J, with 22 bases in the middle. This CDR3 is 16 amino acids long. Germline CDR1 reads MNHNS; CDR2 reads SASEGT. CDR3 region: CATAIRDSWATDTQYF. The CDR3 DNA reads as TGTGCCACCGCTATCCGGGACTCCTGGGCCACAGATACGCAGTATTTT.

The sample holds a few counts of this clonotype. The chain couples TRBV25-1 to TRBJ1-5; maybe TRBD1 (5 bases). V lost 3 bases and J 9 bases, leaving 18 bases between the germline ends. The CDR3 is 15 amino acids. Germline CDR1 is MGHDK and CDR2 is SYGVNS. In DNA form, the CDR3 reads TGTGCCAGCAGTGATGGGACCAGGGAATCAGGGCCCCAGCATTTT. Translation: CASSDGTRESGPQHF.

The sample holds a few counts of this clonotype. The V call is TRBV4-3, the J call TRBJ2-2; D is unresolved. V was cut by 0 bases and J by 6 bases, with 2 bases left in between. The germline V gene encodes CDR1 LGHNA and CDR2 YSLEER. The CDR3 length is 12 residues. In DNA form, the CDR3 reads TGCGCCAGCAGCCAAGAGTCCGGGGAGCTGTTTTTT. It codes for CASSQESGELFF.

The chain is built from TRBV19 and TRBJ2-3; D uncertain. V lost 2 bases to trimming and J lost 6 bases, with 9 bases between them. Per the germline V gene, CDR1 is LNHDA and CDR2 is SQIVND (reference sequence). The CDR3 runs to 13 residues. In DNA form, the CDR3 reads TGTGCCAGTAGTATAACGGCTGCGGATACGCAGTATTTT. Translating it yields CASSITAADTQYF.

V usage is TRBV6-2 or TRBV6-3 and J usage is TRBJ2-1, with TRBD2 identical over 14 bases. The CDR3 is made up of 19 amino acids. CDR1 is MNHEY, CDR2 SVGEGT, per germline. V trimming: 8 bases; J trimming: 2 bases; junction bases outside the gene matches: 14. CDR3 coding DNA: TGTGCCAGCGGATTTGGACTAGCGGGGGGCGATAGGACCTACAATGAGCAGTTCTTC. This sequence encodes CASGFGLAGGDRTYNEQFF.

This clonotype was counted between two and nine times. This sequence joins TRBV5-4 and TRBJ1-1; D gene uncertain. Germline lookup yields CDR1 SGHNT and CDR2 YYREEE (reference sequence). The CDR3 has 15 residues. Trimming took 0 bases from V and 1 from J, leaving 10 bases between them. For the CDR3, the DNA is TGTGCCAGCAGCTTGGCCGAGGAGGGGAACACTGAAGCTTTCTTT. This gives the protein CASSLAEEGNTEAFF. The full variable domain, rest sourced from reference TRBV5-4 and TRBJ1-1, is ETGVTQSPTHLIKTRGQQVTLRCSSQSGHNTVSWYQQALGQGPQFIFQYYREEENGRGNFPPRFSGLQFPNYSSELNVNALELDDSALYLCASSLAEEGNTEAFFGQGTRLTVV.

This clonotype was detected only a few times. This rearrangement joins TRBV29-1 to TRBJ2-2, with 7 bases that match TRBD1. This CDR3 comprises 20 residues. Germline V gene data show CDR1 as SQVTM and CDR2 as ANQGSEA. After removal of 7 bases from V and 2 bases from J, the junction contained 25 bases not matched to a gene. The DNA for the CDR3 is TGCAGCGCCCGACAGGGTTTTGAGTCCATTTTCTCATTTAACACCGGGGAGCTGTTTTTT. It is translated as CSARQGFESIFSFNTGELFF.

This clonotype appeared a few times. The genes are TRBV7-2 and TRBJ2-5; no firm D call. This CDR3 is 16 amino acids long. V lost 2 bases to trimming and J lost 5 bases, with 18 bases between them. Germline V lookup: CDR1 SGHTA, CDR2 FQGNSA. The CDR3 here is CASSLLGRIGSETQYF. DNA of the CDR3: TGTGCCAGCAGCTTACTGGGCAGAATAGGCTCCGAGACCCAGTACTTC.

The chain employs TRBV7-8 and TRBJ2-7; 7 nucleotides agree with TRBD1. CDR1 and CDR2 from the germline V gene are SGHVS and FQNEAQ. The CDR3 runs 14 residues. The junction had 7 bases not matched to a gene; V was cut back by 6 bases and J by 2 bases. The CDR3 protein is CASRYQQGPYEQYF. CDR3 nucleotide sequence: TGTGCCAGCAGATACCAACAGGGGCCCTACGAGCAGTACTTC.

This chain joins TRBV3-1 and TRBJ2-2; no clear D. This CDR3 region has 13 residues. With 2 bases removed from V and 8 bases from J, the gap between germline ends came to 9 bases. The germline CDR1 and CDR2 sequences are LGHDT and YNNKEL (reference sequence). In nucleotides, the CDR3 is TGTGCCAGCAGCCAATATAACGCGGGGGAGCTGTTTTTT. It translates to CASSQYNAGELFF.

A few counts support this clonotype. The chain uses TRBV5-1 and TRBJ2-7; D is perhaps TRBD1 (5 bases). Between the trimmed V and J ends, which lost 2 bases and 3 bases, there was a span of 15 bases. Germline loops: CDR1 SGHRS, CDR2 YFSETQ. CDR3 size: 15 residues. In DNA, the CDR3 is TGCGCCAGCAGCTTAGGGGTGGGGAAATTCTACGAGCAGTACTTC. This codes for CASSLGVGKFYEQYF.

In this sample, this clonotype turned up many times. CDR3 region: CASRVFWGTDTQYF. CDR3 in DNA: TGCGCCAGCAGAGTGTTTTGGGGTACAGATACGCAGTATTTT. The rearrangement links TRBV5-1 to TRBJ2-3, with no clear D. CDR3 size: 14 residues. The ends were cut back, 5 bases at V and 3 bases at J, with 13 bases in the middle. In germline, CDR1 is SGHRS, CDR2 YFSETQ.

For this clonotype: At one end the junction does not follow the germline gene, possibly because of a read error. The V gene is TRBV12-3 or TRBV12-4, the J gene TRBJ1-1; D gene unclear. The CDR3 consists of 14 residues. Here the CDR3 DNA reads TGTGCCAGCAGTTTAAGGGTCTTGAACACTAAAGCTTTCTTT. This sequence encodes CASSLRVLNTKAFF.

The chain employs TRBV9 and TRBJ1-6; possibly TRBD1 for D (5 bases). Germline CDR1 reads SGDLS; CDR2 reads YYNGEE. The CDR3 has 16 amino acids. V shed 0 bases and J shed 13 bases, with 20 bases lying between them. The CDR3 loop reads CASSVAIGTAGGPLHF. The DNA for the CDR3 is TGTGCCAGCAGCGTAGCTATAGGGACGGCTGGCGGCCCCCTCCACTTT. The whole variable domain, filled in from reference TRBV9 and TRBJ1-6, reads DSGVTQTPKHLITATGQRVTLRCSPRSGDLSVYWYQQSLDQGLQFLIQYYNGEERAKGNILERFSAQQFPDLHSELNLSSLELGDSALYFCASSVAIGTAGGPLHFGNGTRLTVT.

This clonotype was detected many times. The chain carries TRBV9 and TRBJ2-5; maybe TRBD1 (5 bases). Trimming took 1 base from V and 9 from J, leaving 19 bases between them. Germline loops: CDR1 SGDLS, CDR2 YYNGEE. CDR3 length: 15 amino acids. This chain's CDR3 is CASSVNPTVGVAQYF. DNA of the CDR3: TGTGCCAGCAGCGTAAACCCGACAGTCGGAGTTGCCCAGTACTTC.

This clonotype was detected only a few times. The chain carries TRBV4-3 and TRBJ1-2, with D hard to call. The V and J ends lost 3 bases and 8 bases respectively, with 16 bases between them. The CDR3 runs 14 residues. The germline gives CDR1 LGHNA, CDR2 YSLEER. The CDR3 here is CASSHATAAWGYTF. Written as DNA, the CDR3 is TGCGCCAGCAGCCATGCGACGGCCGCCTGGGGCTACACCTTC.

J is TRBJ2-5 and V is TRBV7-6, with a possible D match to TRBD2 (5 bases). This CDR3 has 15 amino acids. Germline CDR1 reads SGHVS; CDR2 reads FNYEAQ. With 1 base removed from V and 4 bases from J, the gap between germline ends came to 13 bases. The CDR3 here is CASSLDTGLLETQYF. CDR3 in DNA: TGTGCCAGCAGCTTAGATACGGGGTTACTAGAGACCCAGTACTTC.

V usage is TRBV3-1 and J usage is TRBJ2-3; 10 nucleotides align to TRBD1. Looked up from germline, CDR1 is LGHDT and CDR2 is YNNKEL (reference sequence). Losses at the gene ends were 4 bases for V and 2 bases for J; bases not matched to a gene: 6. This CDR3 spans 16 amino acids. The CDR3 reads CASSLLGTGATDTQYF. The DNA of the CDR3 is TGTGCCAGCAGCCTCCTGGGGACAGGGGCCACAGATACGCAGTATTTT.

This clonotype has more than one count but fewer than ten. The chain employs TRBV5-1 and TRBJ2-2, with unresolved D. CDR1 and CDR2 (germline): SGHRS, YFSETQ. Trimming removed 2 bases at V and 7 bases at J, with 12 bases between. The CDR3 runs to 14 residues. CDR3 amino acids: CASSFSRQDGELFF. CDR3 bases: TGCGCCAGCAGCTTTTCACGGCAAGACGGGGAGCTGTTTTTT.

This clonotype was seen a handful of times. This chain links TRBV2 with TRBJ2-7, with no clear D. CDR1 is SNHLY, CDR2 FYNNEI, per germline. The V end was cut by 10 bases, the J end by 0 bases, with 16 bases between. This CDR3 has 14 residues. The CDR3 protein is CATQRPLSSYEQYV. The CDR3, as DNA: TGTGCCACCCAACGCCCACTCAGCTCCTACGAGCAGTACGTC.

The chain links TRBV6-5 to TRBJ1-5; D remains ambiguous. The CDR3 has 14 amino acids. V shed 5 bases and J shed 0 bases, with 8 bases lying between them. Germline V gene sequence: CDR1 MNHEY, CDR2 SVGAGI. The CDR3 region has the DNA TGTGCCAGCAGTAAAGGGTTTAGCAATCAGCCCCAGCATTTT. Translation gives CASSKGFSNQPQHF.

The gene calls are TRBV2 and TRBJ2-3; D remains unclear. Trimming left V 5 bases short and J 2 bases short, with 11 bases between. Germline lookup yields CDR1 SNHLY and CDR2 FYNNEI. This CDR3 has 14 residues. The CDR3 sequence: CASSPFAATDTQYF. The CDR3, as DNA: TGTGCCAGCAGTCCTTTCGCGGCCACAGATACGCAGTATTTT.